A selection of T cell receptor beta chains follows, all from one sample in a study of blood T cell repertoires in COVID-19. Clones were sequenced by immunoSEQ multiplex PCR, and TCRdb holds only the in-frame ones, with some missing. Among more than 140,000 clones, 84% were seen once, and the ten largest hold roughly 7.2%. Sequenced material: peripheral blood. The receptors stem from a woman between 45 and 65 years old in a cohort sampled during active or convalescent COVID-19. CDR3s include the opening cysteine and the closing phenylalanine or tryptophan. Each record gives: V gene, D gene, clone size, J gene, CDR3 protein, CDR3 DNA. The D gene is left open where the match is weak. Size tells how often a clone was seen (once, few, many) or the class of an expanded clone, and some rows leave it out.

TRBV11-2	TRBD1	-	TRBJ1-4	CASSAHQGAREKLFF	TGTGCCAGCAGCGCTCATCAGGGGGCAAGGGAAAAACTGTTTTTT
TRBV30	-	-	TRBJ1-2	CAWMATGRDYGYTF	TGTGCCTGGATGGCTACAGGGCGGGACTATGGCTACACCTTC
TRBV5-1	TRBD1	-	TRBJ1-1	CASSLAGQGNTEAFF	TGCGCCAGCAGCTTGGCCGGACAGGGAAACACTGAAGCTTTCTTT
TRBV11-2	-	-	TRBJ1-5	CASSIQGDQPQHF	TGTGCCAGCAGCATACAGGGTGATCAGCCCCAGCATTTT
TRBV19	-	-	TRBJ2-3	CASKEGRYRTDTQYF	TGTGCCAGTAAGGAAGGCAGGTACCGAACAGATACGCAGTATTTT
TRBV7-2	-	-	TRBJ1-1	CASSQTGNTEAFF	TGTGCCAGCAGCCAAACAGGGAACACTGAAGCTTTCTTT
TRBV11-2	TRBD1	-	TRBJ1-4	CASSLGTGFNEKLFF	TGTGCCAGCAGCTTAGGGACAGGCTTTAATGAAAAACTGTTTTTT
TRBV18	-	-	TRBJ2-1	CASPPLNGLVNNEQFF	TGTGCCAGCCCACCGCTAAATGGCCTAGTGAACAATGAGCAGTTCTTC
TRBV6-5	TRBD1	-	TRBJ2-4	CASSPGQDLKNIQYF	TGTGCCAGCAGTCCAGGACAGGATCTCAAAAACATTCAGTACTTC
TRBV20-1	TRBD1	-	TRBJ1-2	CSASHGQGAVYGYTF	TGCAGTGCTAGTCACGGACAGGGGGCGGTCTATGGCTACACCTTC
TRBV5-4	TRBD1	once	TRBJ2-6	CASSGQGAPGGANVLTF	TGTGCCAGCTCCGGGCAGGGGGCGCCCGGGGGGGCCAACGTCCTGACTTTC
TRBV5-1	TRBD1	-	TRBJ1-4	CASSLARQGRATNEKLFF	TGCGCCAGCAGCTTGGCTCGACAGGGCCGTGCAACTAATGAAAAACTGTTTTTT
TRBV7-2	TRBD1	-	TRBJ1-6	CASTSDRANSPLHF	TGTGCCAGCACGTCGGACAGGGCTAATTCACCCCTCCACTTT
TRBV30	-	-	TRBJ2-7	CAWSGTQSYEQYF	TGTGCCTGGAGTGGGACACAGTCCTACGAGCAGTACTTC
TRBV18	-	-	TRBJ1-4	CASSPEGGSNEKLFF	TGTGCCAGCTCACCCGAGGGCGGATCTAATGAAAAACTGTTTTTT
TRBV3-1/TRBV3-2	TRBD1	few	TRBJ1-2	CASSPDQQGDTANYGYTF	TGTGCCAGCAGCCCCGACCAACAGGGGGATACGGCTAACTATGGCTACACCTTC
TRBV19	-	-	TRBJ1-2	CASSIEGGVRGYTF	TGTGCCAGTAGTATAGAAGGCGGGGTACGCGGCTACACCTTC
TRBV3-1/TRBV3-2	TRBD1	-	TRBJ1-4	CASSQVGGQGSEKLFF	TGTGCCAGCAGCCAAGTTGGAGGACAGGGGTCTGAAAAACTGTTTTTT
TRBV9	TRBD1	-	TRBJ1-6	CASSADTTGTGNNSPLHF	TGTGCCAGCAGCGCCGATACTACCGGGACAGGGAATAATTCACCCCTCCACTTT
TRBV18	TRBD1	-	TRBJ2-7	CASSEPGQGYEQYF	TGTGCCAGCTCGGAACCGGGACAGGGTTACGAGCAGTACTTC
TRBV4-2	-	-	TRBJ1-3	CASSLPGTSGNTIYF	TGTGCCAGCAGCCTACCCGGGACTTCAGGAAACACCATATATTTT
TRBV29-1	-	-	TRBJ1-2	CSVESRFYGYTF	TGCAGCGTTGAATCACGGTTCTATGGCTACACCTTC
TRBV29-1	-	-	TRBJ1-5	CSAGDSNQPQHF	TGCAGTGCAGGGGATAGCAATCAGCCCCAGCATTTT
TRBV3-1/TRBV3-2	-	-	TRBJ1-6	CASSHGRGNSPLHF	TGTGCCAGCAGCCACGGCAGGGGAAATTCACCCCTCCACTTT
TRBV7-3	TRBD2	-	TRBJ2-7	CASSLQAGGSEQYF	TGTGCCAGCAGCTTACAAGCGGGGGGAAGCGAGCAGTACTTC
TRBV5-1	TRBD1	few	TRBJ1-1	CASNFGTDWTANTEAFF	TGCGCCAGCAACTTCGGGACAGACTGGACGGCAAACACTGAAGCTTTCTTT
TRBV30	TRBD1	once	TRBJ2-3	CAWSVQGGGTQYF	TGTGCCTGGAGTGTACAGGGGGGCGGTACGCAGTATTTT
TRBV7-8	-	-	TRBJ2-7	CASRQGMVGIEQYF	TGTGCCAGCAGACAGGGAATGGTGGGTATCGAGCAGTACTTC
TRBV19	TRBD1	-	TRBJ1-2	CASSKRDRGNYGYTF	TGTGCCAGTAGTAAGAGGGACAGGGGGAACTATGGCTACACCTTC
TRBV10-3	TRBD1	-	TRBJ1-1	CAISEDRENTEAFF	TGTGCCATCAGTGAGGACAGGGAGAACACTGAAGCTTTCTTT
TRBV5-4	TRBD1	-	TRBJ1-4	CASSTPTGGNEKLFF	TGTGCCAGCAGCACACCGACAGGGGGCAATGAAAAACTGTTTTTT
TRBV19	TRBD1	-	TRBJ1-4	CASRPTGDDEKLFF	TGTGCCAGTAGGCCTACAGGGGATGATGAAAAACTGTTTTTT
TRBV24-1	TRBD1	once	TRBJ2-7	CATSDLNRDRGTYEQYF	TGTGCCACCAGTGATCTAAACCGGGACAGGGGCACCTACGAGCAGTACTTC
TRBV4-1	-	few	TRBJ2-7	CASSQSGQSSYEQYF	TGCGCCAGCAGCCAATCTGGACAGAGCTCCTACGAGCAGTACTTC
TRBV19	-	-	TRBJ1-4	CASSIPGTSGEKLFF	TGTGCCAGTAGTATACCCGGGACATCGGGGGAAAAACTGTTTTTT
TRBV13	-	-	TRBJ1-3	CASSPLGRYSGNTIYF	TGTGCCAGCAGCCCGCTGGGGAGATACTCTGGAAACACCATATATTTT
TRBV3-1/TRBV3-2	TRBD1	-	TRBJ2-1	CAAGILGTGAYNEQFF	TGTGCCGCGGGGATTCTAGGGACAGGAGCCTACAATGAGCAGTTCTTC
TRBV6-7	-	-	TRBJ1-5	CASKVPRGRQPQHF	TGTGCCAGCAAGGTCCCAAGAGGGCGTCAGCCCCAGCATTTT
TRBV3-1/TRBV3-2	-	-	TRBJ2-7	CASSQEGLEQYF	TGTGCCAGCAGCCAAGAGGGACTCGAGCAGTACTTC
TRBV18	-	-	TRBJ1-6	CASSPGKGAYNSPLHF	TGTGCCAGCTCACCAGGCAAGGGGGCCTATAATTCACCCCTCCACTTT
TRBV2	-	-	TRBJ1-5	CASRGNPGADQPQHF	TGTGCCAGCAGGGGCAATCCAGGGGCGGATCAGCCCCAGCATTTT
TRBV24-1	-	-	TRBJ1-2	CATSVGPPEGGYTF	TGTGCCACCAGTGTGGGCCCCCCTGAGGGAGGCTACACCTTC
TRBV4-3	-	-	TRBJ2-1	CASSQGTTLVLNEQFF	TGCGCCAGCAGCCAAGGGACTACCCTAGTCCTTAATGAGCAGTTCTTC
TRBV5-1	-	-	TRBJ2-1	CASSLAIAQNNEQFF	TGCGCCAGCAGCTTGGCAATAGCGCAGAACAATGAGCAGTTCTTC
TRBV27	TRBD1	-	TRBJ1-3	CASSLVRGQGLPGRVLSGNTIYF	TGTGCCAGCAGTTTAGTAAGGGGACAGGGTTTACCGGGCCGCGTCCTCTCTGGAAACACCATATATTTT
TRBV5-1	-	-	TRBJ2-1	CASSLGRVRNEQFF	TGCGCCAGCAGCTTGGGCAGGGTTAGGAATGAGCAGTTCTTC
TRBV2	TRBD1	-	TRBJ1-4	CASGYTGGEKLFF	TGTGCCAGCGGCTATACAGGGGGGGAAAAACTGTTTTTT
TRBV4-1	-	once	TRBJ2-5	CASSQGGGRQETQYF	TGCGCCAGCAGCCAAGGGGGGGGGCGCCAAGAGACCCAGTACTTC
TRBV21-1	-	-	TRBJ1-6	CASSRGVKPGCSPLHF	TGTGCCAGCAGCAGAGGCGTGAAGCCAGGGTGTTCACCCCTCCACTTT
TRBV24-1	-	-	TRBJ2-7	CATGSGTTYEQYF	TGTGCCACCGGTTCCGGGACAACCTACGAGCAGTACTTC
TRBV29-1	TRBD1	-	TRBJ1-3	CSVAQGRGNTIYF	TGCAGCGTCGCACAGGGGAGAGGAAACACCATATATTTT
TRBV3-1/TRBV3-2	TRBD2	-	TRBJ2-1	CASSQMSGGRNEQFF	TGTGCCAGCAGCCAAATGAGCGGGGGGCGCAATGAGCAGTTCTTC
TRBV3-1/TRBV3-2	TRBD2	-	TRBJ2-1	CASTRWRGTNEQFF	TGTGCCAGCACCCGATGGCGGGGGACCAATGAGCAGTTCTTC